This T cell receptor (beta chain) was captured in a study of shared clonotypes between healthy human individuals. Notes on the study in general: Naive subsets generally had larger estimated richness than memory subsets.

Sequencing was at deep level. Data came from immunoSEQ multiplex PCR; TCRdb stores just in-frame clones and leaves some out. This sample has roughly 2,000,000 clones, with roughly 95% found just once. Germline V CDR1 and CDR2: MNHEY, SVGAGI. CDR3 size: 13 residues. V lost 6 bases and J 4 bases, leaving 12 bases between the germline ends. Naivety among CD8 cells was defined by CD45RO negativity and positive CCR7 selection, thereby excluding terminally differentiated effector memory CD45RA+ cells. All donors were Caucasian adults living in Nashville, Tennessee. This clone was found once. Its antigen is not identified.

The sequence derives from a man between 18 and 29 years old in good health. The rearrangement links TRBV6-5 to TRBJ1-2; D remains unclear. The specimen was naive CD8+ T cells sorted from blood. CDR3: CASSEAGPYGYTF. For the CDR3, the DNA is TGTGCCAGCAGCGAAGCGGGTCCCTATGGCTACACCTTC.